This T cell receptor beta chain was identified in a study of low-dose radiotherapy and immunotherapy resistance in tumors. Overall study: Treatment of Cohort 2 consisted of 1 Gy per fraction every two weeks, amounting to 13 Gy over 26 weeks. Every two weeks patients got nivolumab 240 mg flat dose, plus ipilimumab 1 mg/kg every six weeks, intravenously.

This clonotype was picked up many times. Covering alpha and beta chains, TRAV- and TRBV-specific primers were used for the first-strand cDNA. Using a constant-region primer together with a V-primer adapter, TCRs were subjected to 20 to 25 PCR cycles of amplification. Amplification of the isolated mRNA used in vitro transcription. TCRdb called the reads again in MiXCR, with one record for every CDR3 protein. The sample comprises 80,000 to 95,000 distinct CDR3 sequences, roughly a tenth of which are singletons, and 1% rests with the top ten. Time point defined: before trial treatment. Patients with advanced, tumor-infiltrating lymphocyte-negative solid tumors were eligible. V lost 2 bases, J lost 3 bases, and 22 bases lay in between. The CDR3 has 18 residues. Germline V gene lookup returns CDR1 SGHTA and CDR2 FQGNSA.

The V and J genes are TRBV7-2 and TRBJ1-2, with D possibly being TRBD1 (6 bases). The TCR sequence derives from a male donor with prostate cancer. Sequencing used PBMCs, obtained before treatment. DNA of the CDR3: TGTGCCAGCAGCTTAAAGGCGGGCAGGGGAGGCTTTGACTATGGCTACACCTTC. This codes for CASSLKAGRGGFDYGYTF.